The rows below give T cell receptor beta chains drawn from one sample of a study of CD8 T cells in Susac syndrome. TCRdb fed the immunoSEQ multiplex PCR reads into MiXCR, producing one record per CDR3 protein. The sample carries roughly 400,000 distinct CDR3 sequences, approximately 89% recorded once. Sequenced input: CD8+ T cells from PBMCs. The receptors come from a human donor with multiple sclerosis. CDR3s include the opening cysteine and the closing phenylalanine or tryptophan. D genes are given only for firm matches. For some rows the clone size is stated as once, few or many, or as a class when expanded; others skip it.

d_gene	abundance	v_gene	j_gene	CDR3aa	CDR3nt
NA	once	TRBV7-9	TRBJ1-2	CASSLATGSVGYTF	TGTGCCAGCAGCTTAGCTACAGGTTCGGTTGGCTACACCTTC
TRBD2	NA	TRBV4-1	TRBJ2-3	CASSQVRNLAGGDTQYF	TGCGCCAGCAGCCAAGTGAGGAACCTAGCGGGGGGGGATACGCAGTATTTT
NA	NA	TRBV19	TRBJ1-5	CASSRYGTRSNQPQHF	TGTGCCAGTAGTAGATACGGGACCCGGAGCAATCAGCCCCAGCATTTT
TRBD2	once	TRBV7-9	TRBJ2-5	CASSLVFSGNQETQYF	TGTGCCAGCAGCCTGGTTTTTAGCGGGAACCAAGAGACCCAGTACTTC
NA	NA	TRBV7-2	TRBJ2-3	CASRPAPGGTDTQYF	TGTGCCAGCAGACCGGCACCTGGCGGCACAGATACGCAGTATTTT
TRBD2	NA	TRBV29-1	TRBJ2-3	CSVDGQRERPDTQYF	TGCAGCGTTGACGGCCAGCGGGAGCGGCCAGATACGCAGTATTTT
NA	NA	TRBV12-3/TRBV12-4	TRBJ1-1	CASSLGQLPEAFF	TGTGCCAGCAGTTTAGGACAGTTACCTGAAGCTTTCTTT
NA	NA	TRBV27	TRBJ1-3	CASSSTGHSGNTIYF	TGTGCCAGCAGTTCCACGGGGCACTCTGGAAACACCATATATTTT
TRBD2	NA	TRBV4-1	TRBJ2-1	CASSQDTGTSGGAGLQFF	TGCGCCAGCAGCCAGGATACCGGGACTAGCGGGGGGGCTGGGTTGCAGTTCTTC
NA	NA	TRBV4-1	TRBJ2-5	CASSYRRGAESETQYF	TGCGCCAGCAGCTACCGCAGAGGGGCGGAATCCGAGACCCAGTACTTC
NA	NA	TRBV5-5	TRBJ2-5	CASFRRGGTPNQETQYF	TGTGCCAGTTTCCGTCGAGGGGGTACCCCAAATCAAGAGACCCAGTACTTC
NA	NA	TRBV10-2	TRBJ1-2	CASSVEGSGYTF	TGCGCCAGCAGTGTGGAGGGCTCTGGCTACACCTTC
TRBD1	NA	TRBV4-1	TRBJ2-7	CASSQSGTDSYEQYF	TGCGCCAGCAGCCAGTCAGGGACAGACTCCTACGAGCAGTACTTC
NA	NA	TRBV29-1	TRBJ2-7	CSVEVRGTTYEQYF	TGCAGCGTTGAGGTTCGGGGCACAACCTACGAGCAGTACTTC
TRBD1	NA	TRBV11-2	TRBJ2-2	CASSFYGTGNTGELFF	TGTGCCAGCAGCTTTTACGGGACAGGGAACACCGGGGAGCTGTTTTTT
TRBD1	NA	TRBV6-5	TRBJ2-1	CASSYTRGRGPDNEQFF	TGTGCCAGCAGTTACACGAGGGGGCGTGGACCGGACAATGAGCAGTTCTTC
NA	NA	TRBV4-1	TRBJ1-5	CASSQDRQLNQPQHF	TGCGCCAGCAGCCAAGATCGACAGCTCAATCAGCCCCAGCATTTT
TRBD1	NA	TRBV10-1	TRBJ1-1	CASRARGSDTEAFF	TGCGCCAGCAGAGCCAGGGGGTCGGACACTGAAGCTTTCTTT
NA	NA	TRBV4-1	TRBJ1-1	CASSQDRFENTEAFF	TGCGCCAGCAGCCAAGACCGATTCGAGAACACTGAAGCTTTCTTT
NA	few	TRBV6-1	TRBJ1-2	CASLDGAGYGYTF	TGTGCCAGCCTGGATGGGGCAGGCTATGGCTACACCTTC
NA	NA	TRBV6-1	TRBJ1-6	CASIQLRGLYYNSPLHF	TGTGCCAGCATCCAATTGAGGGGACTCTACTATAATTCACCCCTCCACTTT
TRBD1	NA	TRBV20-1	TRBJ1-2	CSARDIQGAGYGYTF	TGCAGTGCTAGAGATATACAGGGGGCAGGCTATGGCTACACCTTC
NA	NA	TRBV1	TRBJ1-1	CTSSLDRMNTEAFF	TGCACCAGCAGCCTGGACAGAATGAACACTGAAGCTTTCTTT
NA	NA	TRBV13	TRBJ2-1	CASSKRLGNEQFF	TGTGCCAGCAGCAAGAGACTAGGCAATGAGCAGTTCTTC
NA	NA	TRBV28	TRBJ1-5	CASVRGAPQPQHF	TGTGCCAGCGTTCGGGGGGCTCCTCAGCCCCAGCATTTT
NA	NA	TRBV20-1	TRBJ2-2	CSASRGREEAKNTGELFF	TGCAGTGCTAGCCGCGGCAGGGAGGAAGCAAAGAACACCGGGGAGCTGTTTTTT
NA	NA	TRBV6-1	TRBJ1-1	CASRRGGDTEAFF	TGTGCCAGCAGAAGGGGGGGGGACACTGAAGCTTTCTTT
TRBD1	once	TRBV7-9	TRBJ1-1	CASSLGGQWYTEAFF	TGTGCCAGCAGCTTAGGGGGACAGTGGTACACTGAAGCTTTCTTT
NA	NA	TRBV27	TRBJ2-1	CASSLTPRGDEQFF	TGTGCCAGCAGTCTTACCCCGAGAGGCGATGAGCAGTTCTTC
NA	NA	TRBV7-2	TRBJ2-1	CASSFGQIDSYNEQFF	TGTGCCAGCAGCTTCGGGCAAATTGACTCCTACAATGAGCAGTTCTTC
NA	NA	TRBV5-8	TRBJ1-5	CASSFRVMGNQPQHF	TGTGCCAGCAGCTTCCGGGTGATGGGCAATCAGCCCCAGCATTTT
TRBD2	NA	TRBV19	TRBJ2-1	CASYSGPGYNEQFF	TGTGCCAGTTATAGCGGGCCTGGCTACAATGAGCAGTTCTTC
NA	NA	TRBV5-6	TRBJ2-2	CANSTGRYTGELFF	TGTGCCAACTCGACCGGGCGATACACCGGGGAGCTGTTTTTT
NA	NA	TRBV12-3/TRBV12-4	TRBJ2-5	CASTLLGVTETQYF	TGTGCCAGCACCCTTCTAGGCGTTACGGAGACCCAGTACTTC
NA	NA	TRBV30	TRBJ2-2	CAWTGANTGELFF	TGTGCCTGGACAGGCGCGAACACCGGGGAGCTGTTTTTT
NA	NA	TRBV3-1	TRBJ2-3	CASSPETADTQYF	TGTGCCAGCAGCCCCGAAACAGCAGATACGCAGTATTTT
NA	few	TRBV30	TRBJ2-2	CAWSTGNTGELFF	TGTGCCTGGTCGACAGGTAACACCGGGGAGCTGTTTTTT
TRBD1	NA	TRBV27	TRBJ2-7	CASSPPGQGYNNEQYF	TGTGCCAGCAGTCCGCCAGGACAGGGGTATAACAACGAGCAGTACTTC
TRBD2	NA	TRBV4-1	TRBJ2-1	CASSQAAGGTASNEQFF	TGCGCCAGCAGCCAAGCAGCGGGAGGGACAGCTAGCAATGAGCAGTTCTTC
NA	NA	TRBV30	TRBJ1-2	CAWSDRWPLDGYTF	TGTGCCTGGAGTGATAGGTGGCCCCTCGATGGCTACACCTTC
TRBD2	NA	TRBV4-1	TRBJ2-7	CASSQAPLAGGISYEQYF	TGTGCCAGCAGCCAAGCTCCACTAGCGGGAGGGATCTCCTACGAGCAGTACTTC
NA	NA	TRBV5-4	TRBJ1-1	CASSQLSGSTEAFF	TGTGCCAGCAGCCAACTGTCCGGCAGCACTGAAGCTTTCTTT
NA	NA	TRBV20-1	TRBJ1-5	CSASRGIQPQHF	TGCAGTGCTAGTAGGGGGATTCAGCCCCAGCATTTT
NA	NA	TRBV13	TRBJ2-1	CASAGEIYNEQFF	TGTGCTTCCGCAGGGGAAATCTACAATGAGCAGTTCTTC
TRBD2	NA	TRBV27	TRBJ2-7	CASSWGGSSYEQYF	TGTGCCAGCAGTTGGGGGGGGAGCTCCTACGAGCAGTACTTC
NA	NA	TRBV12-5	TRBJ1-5	CASGWDGQYSNQPQHF	TGTGCTAGTGGTTGGGACGGGCAGTATAGCAATCAGCCCCAGCATTTT
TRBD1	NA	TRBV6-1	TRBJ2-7	CASSAWTGTRYEQYF	TGTGCCAGCAGTGCCTGGACAGGGACTCGGTACGAGCAGTACTTC
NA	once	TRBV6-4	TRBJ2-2	CASSDSWEGGELFF	TGTGCCAGCAGTGATAGCTGGGAAGGCGGGGAGCTGTTTTTT
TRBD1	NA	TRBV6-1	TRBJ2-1	CASDREGWDEQFF	TGTGCCAGCGACAGGGAAGGGTGGGATGAGCAGTTCTTC
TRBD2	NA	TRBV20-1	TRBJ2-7	CSATGTRPGAGYEQYF	TGCAGTGCTACCGGGACTAGGCCTGGTGCGGGCTACGAGCAGTACTTC
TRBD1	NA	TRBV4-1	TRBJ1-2	CASSLLGTGGPLLDYGYTF	TGCGCCAGCAGCCTACTCGGGACAGGGGGACCTCTCTTGGACTATGGCTACACCTTC
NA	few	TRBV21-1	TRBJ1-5	CASSKVEDRYNQPQHF	TGTGCCAGCAGCAAAGTAGAGGACAGGTACAATCAGCCCCAGCATTTT
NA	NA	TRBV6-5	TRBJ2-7	CASSSITQHYEQYF	TGTGCCAGCAGTTCCATCACACAGCACTACGAGCAGTACTTC
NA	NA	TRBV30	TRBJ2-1	CAWTGQGSYNEQFF	TGTGCCTGGACCGGGCAAGGCTCCTACAATGAGCAGTTCTTC
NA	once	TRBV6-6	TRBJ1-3	CAGSRTGALSGNTIYF	TGTGCCGGCAGCCGTACGGGGGCCCTCTCTGGAAACACCATATATTTT
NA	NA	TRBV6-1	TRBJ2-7	CASSVADWTGVEQYF	TGTGCCAGCAGCGTCGCGGACTGGACTGGGGTCGAGCAGTACTTC
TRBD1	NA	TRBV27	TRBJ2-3	CASSLSGQGSTTDTQYF	TGTGCCAGCAGTTTATCGGGACAGGGGAGTACAACAGATACGCAGTATTTT
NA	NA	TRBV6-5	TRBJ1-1	CASSYSWGNTEAFF	TGTGCCAGCAGTTACTCGTGGGGGAACACTGAAGCTTTCTTT
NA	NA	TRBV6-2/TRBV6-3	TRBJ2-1	CASSPYTGSAYNEQFF	TGTGCCAGCAGTCCCTATACAGGGTCGGCCTACAATGAGCAGTTCTTC
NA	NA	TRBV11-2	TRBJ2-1	CASSPRSLGPNEQFF	TGTGCCAGCAGCCCCAGGTCCCTAGGGCCCAATGAGCAGTTCTTC